Listed below are T cell receptor beta chains from one sample, sequenced in a study of T cell responses to AZD1222 COVID-19 vaccine. Generated by immunoSEQ multiplex PCR, the TCRdb table keeps only in-frame clones and is missing some. The data show approximately 110,000 clones, approximately 86% seen once. This specimen consisted of peripheral blood, obtained on day 0 of MenACWY control vaccination. The receptors were sampled from an adult in good health. Both conserved end residues are part of each CDR3. D genes are given only for firm matches. Size is stated for part of the rows, as once, few or many counts, or as a class when the clone is expanded.

D: .; V: TRBV7-8; size: .; J: TRBJ1-1; DNA: TGTGCCAGCAGGTCTAGTAGTAACACTGAAGCTTTCTTT; CDR3: CASRSSSNTEAFF
D: .; V: TRBV27; size: .; J: TRBJ1-1; DNA: TGTGCCAGCAGGCGGAGGAACGAACGGACTGAAGCTTTCTTT; CDR3: CASRRRNERTEAFF
D: TRBD1; V: TRBV14; size: .; J: TRBJ1-6; DNA: TGTGCCAGCAGCCCCCCAGGGGGGCTCAAATCACCCCTCCACTTT; CDR3: CASSPPGGLKSPLHF
D: .; V: TRBV18; size: .; J: TRBJ1-5; DNA: TGTGCCAGCTCACCACCGAACAGCGGTGATAGCAATCAGCCCCAGCATTTT; CDR3: CASSPPNSGDSNQPQHF
D: TRBD1; V: TRBV12-3/TRBV12-4; size: .; J: TRBJ1-2; DNA: TGTGCCAGCAGTTTGCCTCCGGGACAGGGAACGTCCTTC; CDR3: CASSLPPGQGTSF
D: .; V: TRBV7-9; size: few; J: TRBJ1-2; DNA: TGTGCCAGCAGCCCAGGCGACGGGAACTATGGCTACACCTTC; CDR3: CASSPGDGNYGYTF
D: .; V: TRBV18; size: .; J: TRBJ1-1; DNA: TGTGCCAGCTCAGCCGTGGGCCCGAACACTGAAGCTTTCTTT; CDR3: CASSAVGPNTEAFF
D: TRBD1; V: TRBV28; size: .; J: TRBJ2-7; DNA: TGTGCCAGCACGGGACAGTACCTAGTGGAGCAGTACTTC; CDR3: CASTGQYLVEQYF
D: .; V: TRBV28; size: once; J: TRBJ2-7; DNA: TGTGCCACAGCCCAGCACGAGCAGTACTTC; CDR3: CATAQHEQYF
D: .; V: TRBV30; size: .; J: TRBJ1-1; DNA: TGTGCCTGGAGAAAGGCGGTAGCTCCTGAAGCTTTCTTT; CDR3: CAWRKAVAPEAFF
D: .; V: TRBV4-1; size: .; J: TRBJ1-5; DNA: TGCGCCAGCAGCCTAATTCCCGGGGGGCAGTGGCAGCCCCAGCATTTT; CDR3: CASSLIPGGQWQPQHF
D: .; V: TRBV7-2; size: .; J: TRBJ1-2; DNA: TGTGCCAGCAGCTTGGGTACAGGGAACTATGGCTACACCTTC; CDR3: CASSLGTGNYGYTF
D: TRBD1; V: TRBV7-9; size: .; J: TRBJ1-1; DNA: TGTGCCAGCAGCTTACCGGGACAGAATGAAGCTTTCTTT; CDR3: CASSLPGQNEAFF
D: .; V: TRBV19; size: .; J: TRBJ1-2; DNA: TGTGCCAGTACCGGGGGGGCCCCCGCCTATGGCTACACCTTC; CDR3: CASTGGAPAYGYTF
D: .; V: TRBV28; size: .; J: TRBJ2-1; DNA: TGTGCCAGCAGTTACCTGAACAATGAGCAGTTCTTC; CDR3: CASSYLNNEQFF
D: .; V: TRBV18; size: .; J: TRBJ1-3; DNA: TGTGCCAGCTCACCGGCAGCTGGAAACACCATATATTTT; CDR3: CASSPAAGNTIYF
D: .; V: TRBV12-3/TRBV12-4; size: .; J: TRBJ1-2; DNA: TGTGCCAGCAGTTTAATTGACAGCTATGGCTACACCTTC; CDR3: CASSLIDSYGYTF
D: .; V: TRBV5-4; size: .; J: TRBJ2-1; DNA: TGTGCCAGCAGCTGGCTAGCTAACAATGAGCAGTTCTTC; CDR3: CASSWLANNEQFF
D: .; V: TRBV10-3; size: .; J: TRBJ1-2; DNA: TGTGCCATCAGTGGGACGGATGTTCTTAGAGCTAACTATGGCTACACCTTC; CDR3: CAISGTDVLRANYGYTF
D: .; V: TRBV28; size: many; J: TRBJ1-4; DNA: TGTGCCAGCAGTTTAGGGCTGAACCTTAAAGAAAAACTGTTTTTT; CDR3: CASSLGLNLKEKLFF
D: .; V: TRBV7-8; size: few; J: TRBJ1-1; DNA: TGTGCCAGCAGCCTACGTACAGTGAACACTGAAGCTTTCTTT; CDR3: CASSLRTVNTEAFF
D: TRBD1; V: TRBV5-4; size: .; J: TRBJ1-2; DNA: TGTGCCAGCAGCTCCCCGGGACAGGGGGTAGGCGGCTACACCTTC; CDR3: CASSSPGQGVGGYTF
D: .; V: TRBV6-2/TRBV6-3; size: .; J: TRBJ1-5; DNA: TGTGCCAGCAGTCCCCCAGGGTACGGTCAGCCCCAGCATTTT; CDR3: CASSPPGYGQPQHF
D: .; V: TRBV19; size: .; J: TRBJ1-5; DNA: TGTGCCAGTAGTATTTTCAGGGATAGCAATCAGCCCCAGCATTTT; CDR3: CASSIFRDSNQPQHF
D: .; V: TRBV5-6; size: .; J: TRBJ2-2; DNA: TGTGCCAGCAGCTTGTACCAGGGACTGAACACCGGGGAGCTGTTTTTT; CDR3: CASSLYQGLNTGELFF
D: .; V: TRBV19; size: .; J: TRBJ1-5; DNA: TGTGCCAGTAGTATTCGGAATCAGCCCCAGCATTTT; CDR3: CASSIRNQPQHF
D: TRBD1; V: TRBV5-1; size: .; J: TRBJ2-7; DNA: TGCGCCAGCAGCATGGGACAGGGAGACTACGAGCAGTACTTC; CDR3: CASSMGQGDYEQYF
D: TRBD1; V: TRBV2; size: .; J: TRBJ2-2; DNA: TGTGCCAGCAGGTTCGGGACAGAGGCCGGGGAGCTGTTTTTT; CDR3: CASRFGTEAGELFF
D: .; V: TRBV11-3; size: .; J: TRBJ2-3; DNA: TGTGCCAGCAGCTTAGCCCCGCACCGAACAGATACGCAGTATTTT; CDR3: CASSLAPHRTDTQYF
D: TRBD1; V: TRBV5-1; size: .; J: TRBJ2-2; DNA: TGCGCCAGCAACAGGGGGCAAGGGACCGGGGAGCTGTTTTTT; CDR3: CASNRGQGTGELFF
D: TRBD2; V: TRBV7-2; size: .; J: TRBJ2-1; DNA: TGTGCCAGCAGCTTAGCGATGTTAGCGGGGTATGTGCAGTTCTTC; CDR3: CASSLAMLAGYVQFF
D: .; V: TRBV3-1/TRBV3-2; size: .; J: TRBJ1-2; DNA: TGTGCCAGCAGTGACACCCCCGCGGCGAGTGGCTACACCTTC; CDR3: CASSDTPAASGYTF
D: .; V: TRBV20-1; size: .; J: TRBJ1-1; DNA: TGCAGTGCTAGCAGGGAAGGAAAAGCTTTCTTT; CDR3: CSASREGKAFF
D: .; V: TRBV30; size: few; J: TRBJ2-7; DNA: TGTGCCTGGAGAGGTTTGGGCGAGCAGTACTTC; CDR3: CAWRGLGEQYF
D: TRBD1; V: TRBV5-1; size: few; J: TRBJ1-3; DNA: TGCGCCAGCAGAGTTAACCCAGGACAGGGCTCTGGAAACACCATATATTTT; CDR3: CASRVNPGQGSGNTIYF
D: .; V: TRBV18; size: few; J: TRBJ1-4; DNA: TGTGCCAGCTCACTAGGGACCGGAACTAATGAAAAACTGTTTTTT; CDR3: CASSLGTGTNEKLFF
D: .; V: TRBV7-9; size: few; J: TRBJ1-4; DNA: TGTGCCAGCAGCATGCGGACAGCTGGGTTGAGTGAAAAACTGTTTTTT; CDR3: CASSMRTAGLSEKLFF
D: TRBD1; V: TRBV5-4; size: .; J: TRBJ1-1; DNA: TGTGCCAGCAGTTTCCGACAGGGCCGGGGGAACACTGAAGCTTTCTTT; CDR3: CASSFRQGRGNTEAFF
D: .; V: TRBV24-1; size: .; J: TRBJ2-1; DNA: TGTGCCACCAGTGATCCAACCGGGCCCCCTCGCAATGAGCAGTTCTTC; CDR3: CATSDPTGPPRNEQFF
D: .; V: TRBV28; size: .; J: TRBJ1-2; DNA: TGTGCCAGCAGTTTCGAAGGGACCTATGGCTACACCTTC; CDR3: CASSFEGTYGYTF
D: .; V: TRBV6-5; size: few; J: TRBJ2-7; DNA: TGTGCCAGCAGTTACTCGATTGCATCCTACGAGCAGTACTTC; CDR3: CASSYSIASYEQYF
D: TRBD1; V: TRBV24-1; size: .; J: TRBJ1-2; DNA: TGTGCCACCAGTGACCGACAGGGAAACTATGGCTACACCTTC; CDR3: CATSDRQGNYGYTF
D: TRBD1; V: TRBV28; size: .; J: TRBJ1-2; DNA: TGTGCCAGCAGTCCCGCCGACAGGGTGTATGGCTACACCTTC; CDR3: CASSPADRVYGYTF
D: TRBD1; V: TRBV6-1; size: once; J: TRBJ1-5; DNA: TGTGCCAGCAGTGACCCCGGGACAGACAATCAGCCCCAGCATTTT; CDR3: CASSDPGTDNQPQHF
D: .; V: TRBV4-2; size: .; J: TRBJ2-7; DNA: TGTGCCAGCAGCCAAGAGGAGGGAAGGGGGTCCTACGAGCAGTACTTC; CDR3: CASSQEEGRGSYEQYF
D: TRBD1; V: TRBV6-5; size: .; J: TRBJ2-1; DNA: TGTGCCAGCAGTTACCGGGGGACAGGGGGTTATGAGCAGTTCTTC; CDR3: CASSYRGTGGYEQFF
D: TRBD1; V: TRBV6-4; size: .; J: TRBJ2-7; DNA: TGTGCCAGGTCGACAGGGGGCAGGGACGAGCAGTACTTC; CDR3: CARSTGGRDEQYF
D: .; V: TRBV6-5; size: .; J: TRBJ1-3; DNA: TGTGCCAGCAGTTATGGGTACTCTGGAAACACCATATATTTT; CDR3: CASSYGYSGNTIYF
D: .; V: TRBV5-1; size: .; J: TRBJ1-3; DNA: TGCGCCAGCAGCTTGGAGGACGGATACTCTGGAAACACCATATATTTT; CDR3: CASSLEDGYSGNTIYF
D: .; V: TRBV28; size: .; J: TRBJ2-7; DNA: TGTGCCAGCAGTTTCACAAGCGGGGAGCAGTACTTC; CDR3: CASSFTSGEQYF